This record covers a single T cell receptor (beta chain). Data came from immunoSEQ multiplex PCR; TCRdb stores just in-frame clones and leaves some out. Here the sample spans some 79,000 clones, roughly 84% being singletons. The data were obtained in a study of control samples from healthy donors and cancer patients. The CDR3 is 13 residues long. Germline CDR1 reads KGHDR; CDR2 reads SFDVKD. V lost 2 bases to trimming and J lost 3 bases, with 6 bases between them. V usage is TRBV24-1 and J usage is TRBJ2-5; no reliable D call. The sample comprised blood. This TCR was recovered from a woman aged 45-60 years in good health. CDR3 nucleotides: TGTGCCACCAGTGATTCAATTAAAGAGACCCAGTACTTC. Protein sequence: CATSDSIKETQYF.